These 23 T cell receptor beta chains were sequenced from one sample in a study of cytomegalovirus exposure and HLA in healthy donors. 13 Jbeta primers and 60 Vbeta primers were used for the PCR. Profiling relied on immunoSEQ multiplex PCR, and the TCRdb table lists in-frame clones only, not all of them. The table records approximately 170,000 clones, approximately 84% of them present only once. Sequencing used PBMCs. All receptors derive from a woman aged 45-65 years in good health and CMV-seropositive.

V and J are TRBV7-2 and TRBJ2-1; D unclear. Germline CDR1 reads SGHTA; CDR2 reads FQGNSA. This CDR3 region has 15 residues. Between the trimmed V and J ends, which lost 5 bases and 6 bases, there was a span of 17 bases. The CDR3 sequence is CASSPSLPYLNEQFF. CDR3 DNA sequence: TGTGCCAGCAGCCCGAGTCTCCCGTACCTCAATGAGCAGTTCTTC.

This rearrangement joins TRBV29-1 to TRBJ2-1; D not resolved. Per germline, CDR1 SQVTM and CDR2 ANQGSEA. V lost 0 bases and J 0 bases, leaving 9 bases between the germline ends. The CDR3 has 15 residues. The CDR3: CSVEDPKSSYNEQFF. DNA of the CDR3: TGCAGCGTTGAAGATCCCAAGAGCTCCTACAATGAGCAGTTCTTC.

The CDR3 DNA reads as TGCAGCGTTGAGATATGGACTAGCGGGGGCGGGACCCAGTACTTC. Protein: CSVEIWTSGGGTQYF. The V call is TRBV29-1, the J call TRBJ2-5, with 13 nucleotides matching TRBD2. After removal of 3 bases from V and 7 bases from J, the junction contained 8 bases not matched to a gene. The germline V gene encodes CDR1 SQVTM and CDR2 ANQGSEA. The CDR3 spans 15 residues.

V usage is TRBV28 and J usage is TRBJ2-1; TRBD2 agrees at 10 bases. Germline V gene lookup returns CDR1 MDHEN and CDR2 SYDVKM. The CDR3 covers 15 residues. J gave up 3 bases and V 6 bases, and 5 bases lay outside the gene matches. This chain's CDR3 is CASSYTSGIYNEQFF. In DNA, the CDR3 is TGTGCCAGCAGCTATACTAGCGGGATCTACAATGAGCAGTTCTTC. The complete variable domain, with remaining parts taken from reference TRBV28 and TRBJ2-1, reads DVKVTQSSRYLVKRTGEKVFLECVQDMDHENMFWYRQDPGLGLRLIYFSYDVKMKEKGDIPEGYSVSREKKERFSLILESASTNQTSMYLCASSYTSGIYNEQFFGPGTRLTVL.

The DNA of the CDR3 is TGTGCCAGCAGCTCACTAGCGGGAAGATCCTACGAGCAGTACTTC. Encoded protein: CASSSLAGRSYEQYF. The chain joins TRBV27 to TRBJ2-7; 10 bases map to TRBD2. V lost 6 bases to trimming and J lost 1 base; unmatched junction nucleotides: 6. Per the germline V gene, CDR1 is MNHEY and CDR2 is SMNVEV (reference sequence). The CDR3 sequence is 15 residues long.

The J gene is TRBJ1-2, the V gene TRBV6-6; possibly TRBD1 for D (5 bases). Trimming took off 8 bases at V and 0 bases at J, with 13 bases between the two ends. The CDR3 is 14 residues long. Germline V gene sequence: CDR1 MNHNY, CDR2 SVGAGI (reference sequence). This chain's CDR3 is CASVQDPPNYGYTF. The CDR3, as DNA: TGTGCCAGCGTACAGGATCCACCTAACTATGGCTACACCTTC.

V gene TRBV4-1 combines with J gene TRBJ1-2; possibly TRBD1 for D (6 bases). The germline gives CDR1 MGHRA, CDR2 YSYEKL. There are 14 residues in the CDR3. V lost 3 bases and J 2 bases, leaving 10 bases between the germline ends. Here the CDR3 DNA reads TGCGCCAGCAGCCAGCCAGGACAGAACTATGGCTACACCTTC. This sequence encodes CASSQPGQNYGYTF.

The rearrangement joins TRBV7-8 to TRBJ2-5; 9 nucleotides match TRBD2. This CDR3 has 15 residues. V lost 2 bases and J lost 5; bases outside the gene matches: 6. The germline V gene encodes CDR1 SGHVS and CDR2 FQNEAQ. CDR3 sequence: CASSLRGLAIETQYF. CDR3 coding DNA: TGTGCCAGCAGCTTAAGGGGACTAGCAATCGAGACCCAGTACTTC. Full variable domain (outside the CDR3, taken from reference TRBV7-8 and TRBJ2-5): GAGVSQSPRYKVAKRGQDVALRCDPISGHVSLFWYQQALGQGPEFLTYFQNEAQLDKSGLPSDRFFAERPEGSVSTLKIQRTQQEDSAVYLCASSLRGLAIETQYFGPGTRLLVL.

V usage is TRBV30 and J usage is TRBJ2-1; a weak D match, TRBD2 (6 bases). Germline values: CDR1 GTSNPN, CDR2 SVGIG (reference sequence). V was clipped by 0 bases and J by 16 bases, with 13 bases between them. The CDR3 extends over 11 amino acids. CDR3 sequence: CAWSVSGVGFF. Here the CDR3 DNA reads TGTGCCTGGAGTGTGTCGGGGGTAGGATTCTTC.

This chain connects TRBV11-2 to TRBJ2-7, with a tentative D call TRBD2 (5 bases). The CDR3 extends over 16 amino acids. Germline-derived CDR1 and CDR2 are SGHAT and FQNNGV. V lost 1 base and J lost 2, with 15 bases in between. The CDR3 sequence is CASSLAPGVVAYEQYF. The CDR3 DNA reads TGTGCCAGCAGCTTAGCCCCCGGGGTAGTCGCCTACGAGCAGTACTTC.

The J gene is TRBJ2-1, the V gene TRBV7-2, with 7 positions matching TRBD2. CDR1 is SGHTA, CDR2 FQGNSA, per germline. V shed 4 bases, J shed 3 bases, and the junction held 9 bases outside the gene matches. CDR3 length: 16 amino acids. This CDR3 reads CASSYGGGGNYNEQFF. The CDR3 DNA sequence: TGTGCCAGCAGCTATGGCGGGGGAGGGAACTACAATGAGCAGTTCTTC.

J is TRBJ2-1 and V is TRBV11-2; 9 nucleotides line up with TRBD2. After removal of 6 bases from V and 9 bases from J, the junction contained 3 bases not matched to a gene. This CDR3 spans 12 amino acids. Looked up from germline, CDR1 is SGHAT and CDR2 is FQNNGV. CDR3 DNA: TGTGCCAGCAGACTAGCGGGCCTTGAGCAGTTCTTC. Its protein product is CASRLAGLEQFF.

This clone appeared a few times. The V call is TRBV11-2, the J call TRBJ2-7; TRBD2 is a possible D gene (5 bases). V dropped 0 bases and J dropped 0 bases, with 12 bases sitting between them. Per germline, CDR1 SGHAT and CDR2 FQNNGV. There are 16 residues in the CDR3. CDR3 sequence: CASSLDNSGGSYEQYF. The CDR3 DNA reads TGTGCCAGCAGCTTAGATAACAGCGGAGGCTCCTACGAGCAGTACTTC.

J is TRBJ2-6 and V is TRBV15, with a possible D match to TRBD2 (6 bases). Germline CDR1 is LNHNV and CDR2 is YYDKDF (reference sequence). V dropped 3 bases and J dropped 3 bases, with 12 bases sitting between them. This CDR3 spans 16 amino acids. DNA for the CDR3: TGTGCCACCAGCAGCCCGGGGACTGGTGGGGCCAACGTCCTGACTTTC. Its translation: CATSSPGTGGANVLTF.

V gene TRBV5-1 combines with J gene TRBJ2-1; 12 bases are a match to TRBD2. Per the germline V gene, CDR1 is SGHRS and CDR2 is YFSETQ. The CDR3 has 16 amino acids. The CDR3 protein is CATSFNLAGGYNEQFF. The DNA for the CDR3 is TGCGCTACTTCCTTTAATCTAGCGGGGGGGTACAATGAGCAGTTCTTC.

This chain connects TRBV10-1 to TRBJ1-5, with 7 nucleotides matching TRBD1. CDR3 size: 13 residues. Per the germline V gene, CDR1 is WNHNN and CDR2 is SYGVQD (reference sequence). This CDR3 is CPGGRGSRQPQHF. The CDR3 DNA reads TGCCCAGGGGGTAGGGGGTCGAGACAGCCCCAGCATTTT.

The J gene is TRBJ2-5, the V gene TRBV19, with 8 nucleotides matching TRBD1. This CDR3 contains 14 residues. Germline lookup yields CDR1 LNHDA and CDR2 SQIVND (reference sequence). With 2 bases clipped from V and 5 bases from J, the junction kept 4 bases outside the gene matches. The CDR3 sequence is CASSIQGAAETQYF. The CDR3, as DNA: TGTGCCAGTAGTATACAGGGGGCGGCGGAGACCCAGTACTTC.

The chain employs TRBV7-9 and TRBJ2-3; a possible D gene is TRBD2 (5 bases). The CDR3 sequence is 13 residues long. Germline CDR1 is SEHNR and CDR2 is FQNEAQ (reference sequence). V lost 5 bases, J lost 6 bases, and 12 bases lay in between. The CDR3 DNA sequence: TGTGCCAGCAGCCGAGGACCGGGGGATACGCAGTATTTT. Its protein product is CASSRGPGDTQYF.

As to this clone: The sample holds other DNA sequences that translate to the same CDR3. This chain links TRBV9 with TRBJ1-1; D gene ambiguous. There are 13 residues in the CDR3. Germline V gene data show CDR1 as SGDLS and CDR2 as YYNGEE. V lost 2 bases to trimming and J lost 0 bases, with 5 bases between them. CDR3 bases: TGTGCCAGCAGCGTTTCAGTGAACACTGAAGCTTTCTTT. Its protein is CASSVSVNTEAFF.

Only a few counts were recorded for this clone. The V gene is TRBV28, the J gene TRBJ1-5; 8 bases are a match to TRBD1. V lost 6 bases and J lost 5; bases outside the gene matches: 6. The CDR3 length is 14 residues. Germline V gene lookup returns CDR1 MDHEN and CDR2 SYDVKM. Here the CDR3 reads CASRGTGMDQPQHF. As DNA, the CDR3 is TGTGCCAGCAGGGGGACAGGTATGGATCAGCCCCAGCATTTT. Supplemented by reference TRBV28 and TRBJ1-5, the full variable domain reads DVKVTQSSRYLVKRTGEKVFLECVQDMDHENMFWYRQDPGLGLRLIYFSYDVKMKEKGDIPEGYSVSREKKERFSLILESASTNQTSMYLCASRGTGMDQPQHFGDGTRLSIL.

This chain connects TRBV7-6 to TRBJ2-5, with D possibly TRBD2 on 6 matching bases. The CDR3 extends over 14 amino acids. Per germline, CDR1 SGHVS and CDR2 FNYEAQ. The V end was cut by 3 bases, the J end by 1 base, with 9 bases between. DNA for the CDR3: TGTGCCAGCAGCTTGGGGAGGATCCAAGAGACCCAGTACTTC. Protein sequence: CASSLGRIQETQYF. The complete variable domain, with remaining parts taken from reference TRBV7-6 and TRBJ2-5, reads GAGVSQSPRYKVTKRGQDVALRCDPISGHVSLYWYRQALGQGPEFLTYFNYEAQQDKSGLPNDRFSAERPEGSISTLTIQRTEQRDSAMYRCASSLGRIQETQYFGPGTRLLVL.

The chain employs TRBV19 and TRBJ2-6; 8 positions agree with TRBD1. The CDR3 has 14 amino acids. The V gene's germline CDR1 is LNHDA and CDR2 SQIVND (reference sequence). V trimming: 6 bases; J trimming: 2 bases; junction bases outside the gene matches: 0. CDR3 loop: CASRGQAGANVLTF. For the CDR3, the DNA is TGTGCCAGTAGGGGACAGGCTGGGGCCAACGTCCTGACTTTC.

CDR3 DNA: TGTGCCAGTAGTCCGACTAGCGGGCGCTCCTACAATGAGCAGTTCTTC. Its translation: CASSPTSGRSYNEQFF. The rearrangement uses TRBV19 and TRBJ2-1, with TRBD2 identical over 10 bases. The trim removed 5 bases at V and 0 bases at J, leaving 4 bases unmatched. Germline V lookup: CDR1 LNHDA, CDR2 SQIVND (reference sequence). The CDR3 totals 16 residues.